This TCR beta chain emerged from a study of control samples from healthy donors and cancer patients. CDR3 size: 15 residues. V lost 4 bases, J lost 4 bases, and 14 bases lay in between. Germline CDR1 SGHRS, CDR2 YFSETQ. The repertoire was sequenced with immunoSEQ multiplex PCR; TCRdb's copy has only in-frame clones and lacks some. The sample has some 95,000 clones, roughly 92% seen once. The rearrangement uses TRBV5-1 and TRBJ2-2; no definite D call. The source is a human donor in good health. The donor label of this sample is uncertain. The sequencing input was blood. The CDR3 bases are TGCGCCAGCAGCCTATACAGAGACTCCACCGGGGAGCTGTTTTTT. Encoded protein: CASSLYRDSTGELFF.